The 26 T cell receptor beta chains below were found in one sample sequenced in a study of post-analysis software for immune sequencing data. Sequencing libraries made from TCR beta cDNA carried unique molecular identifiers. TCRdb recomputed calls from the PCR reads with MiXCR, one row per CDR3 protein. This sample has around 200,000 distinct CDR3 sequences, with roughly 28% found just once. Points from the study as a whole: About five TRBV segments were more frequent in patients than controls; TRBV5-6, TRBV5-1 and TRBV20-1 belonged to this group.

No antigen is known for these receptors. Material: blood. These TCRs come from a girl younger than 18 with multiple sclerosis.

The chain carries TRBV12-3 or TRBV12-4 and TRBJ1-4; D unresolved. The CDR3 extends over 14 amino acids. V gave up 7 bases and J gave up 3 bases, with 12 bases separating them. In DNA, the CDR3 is TGTGCCAGCACTCGTCGAAAAGCTAATGAAAAACTGTTTTTT. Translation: CASTRRKANEKLFF.

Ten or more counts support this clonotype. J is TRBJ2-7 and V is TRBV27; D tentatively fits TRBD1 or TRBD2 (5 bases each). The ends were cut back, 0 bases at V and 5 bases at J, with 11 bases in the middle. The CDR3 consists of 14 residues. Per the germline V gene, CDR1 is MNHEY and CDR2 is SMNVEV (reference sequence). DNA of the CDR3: TGTGCCAGCAGTTTATCAAACTGGGGGAACGAGCAGTACTTC. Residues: CASSLSNWGNEQYF.

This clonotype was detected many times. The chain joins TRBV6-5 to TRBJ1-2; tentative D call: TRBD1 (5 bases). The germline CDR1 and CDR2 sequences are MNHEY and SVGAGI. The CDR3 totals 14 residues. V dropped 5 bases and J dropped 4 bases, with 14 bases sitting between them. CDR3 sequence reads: CASSTGHPGYGYTF. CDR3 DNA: TGTGCCAGCAGTACCGGACACCCAGGCTATGGCTACACCTTC.

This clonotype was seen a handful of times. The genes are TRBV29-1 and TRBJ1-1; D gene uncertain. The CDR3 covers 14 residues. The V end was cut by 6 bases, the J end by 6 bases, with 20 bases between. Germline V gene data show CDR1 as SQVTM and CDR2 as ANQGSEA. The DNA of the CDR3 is TGCAGCGTCTTACACCTGAACACTGATGCTGAAGCTTTCTTT. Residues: CSVLHLNTDAEAFF.

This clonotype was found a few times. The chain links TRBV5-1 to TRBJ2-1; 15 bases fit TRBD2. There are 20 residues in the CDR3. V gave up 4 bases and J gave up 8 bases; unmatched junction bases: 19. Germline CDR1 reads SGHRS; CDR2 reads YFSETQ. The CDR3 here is CASSPRQFKGLAGGPHEQFF. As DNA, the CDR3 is TGCGCCAGCAGCCCTCGACAGTTCAAGGGACTAGCGGGAGGTCCCCATGAGCAGTTCTTC.

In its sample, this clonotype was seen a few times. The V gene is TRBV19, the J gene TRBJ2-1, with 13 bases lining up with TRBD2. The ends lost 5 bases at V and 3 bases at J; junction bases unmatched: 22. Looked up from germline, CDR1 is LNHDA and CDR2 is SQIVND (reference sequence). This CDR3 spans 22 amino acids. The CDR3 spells CASSAAQVTTGLAGPDYNEQFF. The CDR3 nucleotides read TGTGCCAGTAGTGCAGCCCAGGTGACCACGGGACTAGCGGGACCTGACTACAATGAGCAGTTCTTC.

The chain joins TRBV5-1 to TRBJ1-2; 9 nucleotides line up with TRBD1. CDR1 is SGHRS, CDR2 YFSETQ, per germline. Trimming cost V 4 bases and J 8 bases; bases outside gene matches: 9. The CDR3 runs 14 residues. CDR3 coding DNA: TGCGCCAGCAGCCCCAGGACAGGGGAGAAGGGCTACACCTTC. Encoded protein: CASSPRTGEKGYTF.

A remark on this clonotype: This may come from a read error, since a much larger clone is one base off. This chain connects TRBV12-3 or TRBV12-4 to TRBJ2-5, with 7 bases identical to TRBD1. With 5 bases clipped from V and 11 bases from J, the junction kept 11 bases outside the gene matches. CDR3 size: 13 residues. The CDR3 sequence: CASSKGQRSEQYF. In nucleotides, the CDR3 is TGTGCCAGCAGTAAGGGACAGAGGAGTGAGCAGTACTTC.

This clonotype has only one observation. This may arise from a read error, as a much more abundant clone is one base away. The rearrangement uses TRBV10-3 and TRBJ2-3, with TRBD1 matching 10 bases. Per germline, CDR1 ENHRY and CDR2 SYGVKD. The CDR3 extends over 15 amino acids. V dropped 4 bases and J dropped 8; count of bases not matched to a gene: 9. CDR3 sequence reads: CAISGSGTGEGTQYF. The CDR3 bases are TGTGCCATCAGTGGGAGTGGGACAGGGGAAGGTACGCAGTATTTT.

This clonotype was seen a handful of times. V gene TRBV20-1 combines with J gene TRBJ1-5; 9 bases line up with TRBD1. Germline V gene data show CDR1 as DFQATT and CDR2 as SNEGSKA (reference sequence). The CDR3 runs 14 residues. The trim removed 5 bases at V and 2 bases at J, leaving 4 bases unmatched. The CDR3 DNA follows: TGCAGTGCTCCGGGACAGGGAGGCAATCAGCCCCAGCATTTT. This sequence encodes CSAPGQGGNQPQHF.

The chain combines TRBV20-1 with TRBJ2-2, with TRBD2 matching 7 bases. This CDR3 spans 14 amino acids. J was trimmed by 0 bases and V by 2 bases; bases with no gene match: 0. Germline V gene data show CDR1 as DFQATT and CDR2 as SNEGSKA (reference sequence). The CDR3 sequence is CSARSGTNTGELFF. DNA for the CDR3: TGCAGTGCTAGAAGCGGGACGAACACCGGGGAGCTGTTTTTT.

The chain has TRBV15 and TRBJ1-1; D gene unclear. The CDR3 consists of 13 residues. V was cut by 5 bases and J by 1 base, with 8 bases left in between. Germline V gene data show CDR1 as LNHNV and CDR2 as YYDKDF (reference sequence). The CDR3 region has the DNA TGTGCCACCAGCTTAACTACGAACACTGAAGCTTTCTTT. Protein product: CATSLTTNTEAFF. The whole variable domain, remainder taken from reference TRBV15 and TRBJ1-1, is DAMVIQNPRYQVTQFGKPVTLSCSQTLNHNVMYWYQQKSSQAPKLLFHYYDKDFNNEADTPDNFQSRRPNTSFCFLDIRSPGLGDTAMYLCATSLTTNTEAFFGQGTRLTVV.

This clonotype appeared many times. Here the CDR3 DNA reads TGTGCCACCAGCAGAGATGGGTACAGCAACTACGAGCAGTACTTC. This sequence encodes CATSRDGYSNYEQYF. The rearrangement links TRBV15 to TRBJ2-7; D is undetermined. The germline V gene has CDR1 LNHNV and CDR2 YYDKDF (reference sequence). This CDR3 spans 15 amino acids. Trimming took off 0 bases at V and 3 bases at J, with 12 bases between the two ends.

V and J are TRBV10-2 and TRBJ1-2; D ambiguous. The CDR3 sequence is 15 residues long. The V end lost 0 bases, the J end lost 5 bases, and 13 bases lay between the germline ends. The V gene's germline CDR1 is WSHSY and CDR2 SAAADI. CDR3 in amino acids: CASSESRQGLYGYTF. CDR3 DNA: TGCGCCAGCAGTGAGTCTCGTCAAGGACTATATGGCTACACCTTC.

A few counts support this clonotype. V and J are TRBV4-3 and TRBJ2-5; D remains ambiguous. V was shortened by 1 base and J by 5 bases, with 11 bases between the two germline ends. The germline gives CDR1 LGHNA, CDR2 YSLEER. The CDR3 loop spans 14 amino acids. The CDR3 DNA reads TGCGCCAGCAGCCAAGGGGTGATGGTCGAGACCCAGTACTTC. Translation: CASSQGVMVETQYF.

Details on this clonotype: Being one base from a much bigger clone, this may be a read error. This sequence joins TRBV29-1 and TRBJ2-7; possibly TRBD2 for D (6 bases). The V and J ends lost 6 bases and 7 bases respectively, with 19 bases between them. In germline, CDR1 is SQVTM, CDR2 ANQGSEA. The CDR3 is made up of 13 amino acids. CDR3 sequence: CSVEGVRWNEQYF. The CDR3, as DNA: TGCAGCGTGGAGGGAGTCCGGTGGAATGAGCAGTACTTC.

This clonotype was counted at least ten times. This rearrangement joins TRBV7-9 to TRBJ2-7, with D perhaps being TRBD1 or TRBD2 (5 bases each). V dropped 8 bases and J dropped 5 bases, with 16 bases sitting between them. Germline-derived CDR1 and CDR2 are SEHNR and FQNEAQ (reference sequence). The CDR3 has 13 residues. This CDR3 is CASGTGPKDEQYF. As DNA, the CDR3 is TGTGCCAGCGGTACGGGACCTAAGGACGAGCAGTACTTC.

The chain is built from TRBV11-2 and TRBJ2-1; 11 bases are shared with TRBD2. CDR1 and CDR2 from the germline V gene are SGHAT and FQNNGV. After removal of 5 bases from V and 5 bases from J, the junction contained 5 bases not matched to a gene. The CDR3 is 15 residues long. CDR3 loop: CASSMGLAVNNEQFF. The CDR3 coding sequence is TGTGCCAGCAGCATGGGACTAGCGGTCAACAATGAGCAGTTCTTC.

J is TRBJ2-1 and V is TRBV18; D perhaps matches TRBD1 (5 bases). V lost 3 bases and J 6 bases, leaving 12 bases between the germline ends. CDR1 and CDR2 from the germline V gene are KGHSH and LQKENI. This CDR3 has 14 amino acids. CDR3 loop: CASSPQGSRNEQFF. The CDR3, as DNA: TGTGCCAGCTCACCTCAGGGTTCCCGCAATGAGCAGTTCTTC. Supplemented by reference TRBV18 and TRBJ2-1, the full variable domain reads NAGVMQNPRHLVRRRGQEARLRCSPMKGHSHVYWYRQLPEEGLKFMVYLQKENIIDESGMPKERFSAEFPKEGPSILRIQQVVRGDSAAYFCASSPQGSRNEQFFGPGTRLTVL.

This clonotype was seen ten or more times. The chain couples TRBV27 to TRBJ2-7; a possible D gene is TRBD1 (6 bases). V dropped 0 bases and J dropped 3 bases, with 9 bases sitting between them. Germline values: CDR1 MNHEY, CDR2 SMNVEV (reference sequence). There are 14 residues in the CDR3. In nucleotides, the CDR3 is TGTGCCAGCAGTTTATCGAAAGGGGGCTACGAGCAGTACTTC. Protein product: CASSLSKGGYEQYF.

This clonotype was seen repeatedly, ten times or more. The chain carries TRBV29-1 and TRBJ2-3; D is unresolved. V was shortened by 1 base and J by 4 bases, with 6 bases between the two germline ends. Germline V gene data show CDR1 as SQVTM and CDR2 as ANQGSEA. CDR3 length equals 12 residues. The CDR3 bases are TGCAGCGTTGAAGGGAGAGCAGATACGCAGTATTTT. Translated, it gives CSVEGRADTQYF.

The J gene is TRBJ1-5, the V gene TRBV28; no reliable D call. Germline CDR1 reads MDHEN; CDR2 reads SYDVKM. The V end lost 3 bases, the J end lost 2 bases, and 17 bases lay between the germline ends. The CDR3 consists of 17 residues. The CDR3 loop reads CASSFLLKGNRNQPQHF. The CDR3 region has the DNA TGTGCCAGCAGTTTCTTGCTCAAAGGGAATCGCAATCAGCCCCAGCATTTT.

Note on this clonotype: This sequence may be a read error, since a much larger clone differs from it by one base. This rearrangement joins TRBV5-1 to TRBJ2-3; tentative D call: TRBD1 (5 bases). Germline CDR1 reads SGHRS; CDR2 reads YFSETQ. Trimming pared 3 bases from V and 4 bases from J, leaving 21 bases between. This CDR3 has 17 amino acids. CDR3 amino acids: CASSSDRMGSWADTQYF. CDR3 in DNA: TGCGCCAGCAGCTCCGACAGAATGGGCTCTTGGGCAGATACGCAGTATTTT.

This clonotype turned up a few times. The CDR3 loop is CASSLGSLGNSPLHF. In nucleotides, the CDR3 is TGCGCCAGCAGCTTAGGGTCGCTTGGGAATTCACCCCTCCACTTT. This chain joins TRBV5-1 and TRBJ1-6, with D hard to call. CDR1 and CDR2 (germline): SGHRS, YFSETQ. The CDR3 consists of 15 residues. V was clipped by 2 bases and J by 7 bases, with 13 bases between them. Supplemented by reference TRBV5-1 and TRBJ1-6, the full variable domain reads KAGVTQTPRYLIKTRGQQVTLSCSPISGHRSVSWYQQTPGQGLQFLFEYFSETQRNKGNFPGRFSGRQFSNSRSEMNVSTLELGDSALYLCASSLGSLGNSPLHFGNGTRLTVT.

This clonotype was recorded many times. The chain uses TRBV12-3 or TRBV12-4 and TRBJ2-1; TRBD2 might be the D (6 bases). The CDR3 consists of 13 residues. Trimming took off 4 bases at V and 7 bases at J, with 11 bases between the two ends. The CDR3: CASSSPTSNEQFF. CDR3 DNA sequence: TGTGCCAGCAGTTCGCCGACTAGTAATGAGCAGTTCTTC.

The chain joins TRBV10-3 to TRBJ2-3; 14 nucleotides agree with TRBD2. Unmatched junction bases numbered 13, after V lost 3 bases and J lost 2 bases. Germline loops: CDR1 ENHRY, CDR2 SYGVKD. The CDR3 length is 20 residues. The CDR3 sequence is CAISDGFGTSGRSLTDTQYF. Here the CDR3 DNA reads TGTGCCATCAGTGATGGTTTTGGGACTAGCGGGAGAAGCCTCACAGATACGCAGTATTTT.